This TCR beta chain is from a study of T cells in Graves' hyperthyroidism and ophthalmopathy. About the research overall: At initial diagnosis, before any treatment had begun, peripheral blood was obtained.

Ophthalmopathy patients had moderate-to-severe active disease, CAS ≥3, NOSPECS ≥4, and disease duration under 3 months. Amplification targeted TCR beta CDR3 regions from RNA transcripts. When the TCR CDR3 underwent first-round RT-PCR, the HTBI primer set was used. Each CDR3 protein is one row after TCRdb ran MiXCR on the multiplex PCR reads. The sample holds 250,000 to 400,000 distinct CDR3 sequences, around 15% seen once. Points from the study as a whole: Most thyroid clonotypes expanded above 0.001 were also detected in blood.

V was pared by 4 bases and J by 3 bases, with 7 bases of the junction left unmatched. Germline loops: CDR1 PRHDT, CDR2 FYEKMQ (reference sequence). There are 15 residues in the CDR3. Points on this clonotype: As yet, its antigen is unknown.

Sequenced input: blood. The sequence was collected from a middle-aged woman with Graves' ophthalmopathy. The chain has TRBV13 and TRBJ2-7, with 9 bases identical to TRBD1. The CDR3 nucleotides read TGTGCCAGCAGCTCCGGGACAGGGAGGCTCTACGAGCAGTACTTC. It translates to CASSSGTGRLYEQYF.